What follows are 20 T cell receptor beta chains derived from one specimen sequenced in a study of cytomegalovirus exposure and HLA in healthy donors. The PCR used 60 Vbeta and 13 Jbeta primers. Libraries were prepared by immunoSEQ multiplex PCR; TCRdb keeps only in-frame clonotypes and omits some of them. The sample has approximately 180,000 clones, 75% to 85% seen once. The sequencing input was PBMCs. All receptors come from a woman in her forties or fifties in good health and CMV-seropositive.

The gene calls are TRBV4-1 and TRBJ1-4; D possibly corresponds to TRBD1 (6 bases). Trimming pared 4 bases from V and 2 bases from J, leaving 11 bases between. The CDR3 runs to 15 residues. Germline CDR1 and CDR2: MGHRA and YSYEKL. The CDR3 DNA reads TGCGCCAGCAGCCGCGGAACAGGGACTAATGAAAAACTGTTTTTT. It specifies CASSRGTGTNEKLFF.

J is TRBJ2-7 and V is TRBV19; D is perhaps TRBD2 (7 bases). V shed 4 bases and J shed 6 bases, with 16 bases lying between them. The CDR3 consists of 14 residues. The germline gives CDR1 LNHDA, CDR2 SQIVND (reference sequence). The CDR3 here is CASSTGVSGGEQYF. CDR3 coding DNA: TGTGCCAGTAGTACAGGGGTATCGGGAGGCGAGCAGTACTTC.

This clone was counted once. This rearrangement joins TRBV4-1 to TRBJ1-2; 9 bases align to TRBD1. The CDR3 is made up of 15 amino acids. Trimming removed 6 bases from V and 8 bases from J; junction bases left unmatched: 13. CDR1 is MGHRA, CDR2 YSYEKL, per germline. CDR3 in amino acids: CASRPPGDRVKGYTF. The CDR3 DNA sequence: TGCGCCAGCAGACCTCCGGGGGACAGGGTTAAAGGCTACACCTTC.

The J gene is TRBJ2-5, the V gene TRBV7-7; D might be TRBD1 (6 bases). The CDR3 runs 13 residues. The germline V and J ends were trimmed by 6 bases and 5 bases, with 13 bases remaining between them. The V gene's germline CDR1 is SSHAT and CDR2 FNYEAQ (reference sequence). The CDR3 spells CASRSRQEETQYF. The CDR3 bases are TGTGCCAGCAGATCTAGACAGGAGGAGACCCAGTACTTC.

The J gene is TRBJ1-2, the V gene TRBV10-1; D is uncertain. The CDR3 is made up of 13 amino acids. The V gene's germline CDR1 is WNHNN and CDR2 SYGVQD (reference sequence). The V and J ends lost 0 bases and 4 bases respectively, with 6 bases between them. For the CDR3, the DNA is TGCGCCAGCAGTGAGTCACAGTTCTATGGCTACACCTTC. It yields the protein CASSESQFYGYTF.

The rearrangement joins TRBV5-4 to TRBJ2-1; 8 bases map to TRBD2. Germline lookup yields CDR1 SGHNT and CDR2 YYREEE (reference sequence). V was pared by 4 bases and J by 0 bases, with 3 bases of the junction left unmatched. The CDR3 has 15 amino acids. CDR3 loop: CASSPGGISYNEQFF. CDR3 DNA sequence: TGTGCCAGCAGCCCGGGGGGGATCTCCTACAATGAGCAGTTCTTC. The whole variable domain, filled in from reference TRBV5-4 and TRBJ2-1, reads ETGVTQSPTHLIKTRGQQVTLRCSSQSGHNTVSWYQQALGQGPQFIFQYYREEENGRGNFPPRFSGLQFPNYSSELNVNALELDDSALYLCASSPGGISYNEQFFGPGTRLTVL.

The V and J genes are TRBV7-8 and TRBJ2-5, with a weak D call TRBD1 (6 bases). Judging by the DNA end, TRBJ2-7 fits better; the J call may be wrong. The CDR3 sequence is 14 residues long. The germline V gene encodes CDR1 SGHVS and CDR2 FQNEAQ. As DNA, the CDR3 is TGTGCCAGCAGCCGAACCGGGACAAACTACGAGCAGTACTTC. It is translated as CASSRTGTNYEQYF.

The rearrangement links TRBV30 to TRBJ1-3, with D possibly being TRBD1 (6 bases). Germline V gives CDR1 GTSNPN, CDR2 SVGIG (reference sequence). V shed 2 bases and J shed 5 bases, with 10 bases lying between them. The CDR3 totals 13 residues. CDR3 residues: CAWSRDNRNTIYF. The DNA of the CDR3 is TGTGCCTGGAGTAGGGACAACCGAAACACCATATATTTT.

In this sample, this clone turned up once. The chain recombines TRBV5-4 with TRBJ1-6, with 11 bases matching TRBD1. Germline V gene data show CDR1 as SGHNT and CDR2 as YYREEE (reference sequence). The CDR3 extends over 15 amino acids. V dropped 5 bases and J dropped 10; count of bases not matched to a gene: 8. The CDR3 coding sequence is TGTGCCAGCAGAATGGTTGGACAGGGGGCATCACCCCTCCACTTT. This codes for CASRMVGQGASPLHF.

This clone was counted a single time. The J gene is TRBJ1-1, the V gene TRBV6-5; no definite D call. This CDR3 region has 15 residues. Per the germline V gene, CDR1 is MNHEY and CDR2 is SVGAGI. Deletions cut 6 bases from V and 2 bases from J, with 16 bases between. The CDR3, as DNA: TGTGCCAGCAGCCCCCGATGGGGAGGAAACACTGAAGCTTTCTTT. This gives the protein CASSPRWGGNTEAFF.

In this sample, this clone turned up once. V usage is TRBV7-2 and J usage is TRBJ2-5; 11 bases match TRBD1. The CDR3 extends over 15 amino acids. J gave up 6 bases and V 5 bases, and 8 bases lay outside the gene matches. Germline V gene data show CDR1 as SGHTA and CDR2 as FQGNSA. CDR3 amino acids: CASSARTGGDQTQYF. In nucleotides, the CDR3 is TGTGCCAGCAGCGCCAGGACAGGGGGCGATCAGACCCAGTACTTC.

The chain is built from TRBV9 and TRBJ1-6; D is unclear. With 0 bases removed from V and 13 bases from J, the gap between germline ends came to 14 bases. Germline CDR1 is SGDLS and CDR2 is YYNGEE. This CDR3 comprises 14 residues. The CDR3 nucleotides read TGTGCCAGCAGCGTAGATGCGACGGACTCCCCCCTCCACTTT. Protein product: CASSVDATDSPLHF.

The chain uses TRBV9 and TRBJ2-7; tentatively, D is TRBD2 (5 bases). With 4 bases removed from V and 2 bases from J, the gap between germline ends came to 10 bases. This CDR3 is built from 13 residues. Germline V lookup: CDR1 SGDLS, CDR2 YYNGEE. The CDR3 nucleotides are TGTGCCAGCAGCCCCCCCGGGGCCTACGAGCAGTACTTC. Translating gives CASSPPGAYEQYF.

The chain combines TRBV6-5 with TRBJ1-5, with D unclear. In germline, CDR1 is MNHEY, CDR2 SVGAGI. There are 15 residues in the CDR3. The V gene lost 6 bases and the J gene lost 0 bases, with 12 bases spanning the gap. CDR3 nucleotides: TGTGCCAGCAGGCCTACCGGGTCTAGCAATCAGCCCCAGCATTTT. This translates into CASRPTGSSNQPQHF.

The CDR3 DNA follows: TGTGCCTGGACGGGACTGCTTAATTCACCCCTCCACTTT. Its translation is CAWTGLLNSPLHF. V usage is TRBV30 and J usage is TRBJ1-6, with D maybe TRBD1 (5 bases). With 4 bases removed from V and 6 bases from J, the gap between germline ends came to 10 bases. The germline V gene has CDR1 GTSNPN and CDR2 SVGIG (reference sequence). This CDR3 region has 13 residues.

V and J are TRBV19 and TRBJ2-5; D gene unclear. This CDR3 has 13 amino acids. V was pared by 3 bases and J by 2 bases, with 7 bases between. Germline V lookup: CDR1 LNHDA, CDR2 SQIVND (reference sequence). The CDR3 DNA reads as TGTGCCAGTAGTATCACTCTTCAAGAGACCCAGTACTTC. It specifies CASSITLQETQYF.

The chain joins TRBV2 to TRBJ1-5; 7 bases line up with TRBD1. The V segment lost 0 bases and the J segment 13 bases; nucleotides outside the gene matches: 6. CDR1 and CDR2 from the germline V gene are SNHLY and FYNNEI. The CDR3 sequence is 13 residues long. The CDR3: CASSEALTGAQHF. The CDR3 nucleotides are TGTGCCAGCAGTGAAGCGCTTACAGGGGCTCAGCATTTT.

The chain uses TRBV7-6 and TRBJ2-2; weak D call: TRBD1 (6 bases). Trimming took 4 bases from V and 5 from J, leaving 17 bases between them. Per the germline V gene, CDR1 is SGHVS and CDR2 is FNYEAQ. This CDR3 region has 16 residues. For the CDR3, the DNA is TGTGCCAGCAGCTATCTGGACAGCCGGGATACCGGGGAGCTGTTTTTT. It is translated as CASSYLDSRDTGELFF.

This clone was found a few times. V is TRBV5-1 and J is TRBJ1-3; 9 bases fit TRBD1. With V trimmed by 4 bases and J by 8 bases, 10 bases remained unmatched. This CDR3 comprises 15 residues. Germline V gives CDR1 SGHRS, CDR2 YFSETQ. CDR3 residues: CASSPGQGRLDTIYF. The CDR3 coding sequence is TGCGCCAGCAGCCCTGGACAGGGGCGGTTGGACACCATATATTTT. Based on the CDR3 plus reference TRBV5-1 and TRBJ1-3, the full variable domain is KAGVTQTPRYLIKTRGQQVTLSCSPISGHRSVSWYQQTPGQGLQFLFEYFSETQRNKGNFPGRFSGRQFSNSRSEMNVSTLELGDSALYLCASSPGQGRLDTIYFGEGSWLTVV.

The genes are TRBV29-1 and TRBJ1-5; 7 bases map to TRBD1. CDR1 and CDR2 (germline): SQVTM, ANQGSEA. Germline trimming cut 4 bases from V and 6 bases from J; bases unmatched to any gene: 9. The CDR3 runs 14 residues. Written as DNA, the CDR3 is TGCAGCGTTGGAACAGGGGCGGTCGGTCAGCCCCAGCATTTT. Its translation: CSVGTGAVGQPQHF.